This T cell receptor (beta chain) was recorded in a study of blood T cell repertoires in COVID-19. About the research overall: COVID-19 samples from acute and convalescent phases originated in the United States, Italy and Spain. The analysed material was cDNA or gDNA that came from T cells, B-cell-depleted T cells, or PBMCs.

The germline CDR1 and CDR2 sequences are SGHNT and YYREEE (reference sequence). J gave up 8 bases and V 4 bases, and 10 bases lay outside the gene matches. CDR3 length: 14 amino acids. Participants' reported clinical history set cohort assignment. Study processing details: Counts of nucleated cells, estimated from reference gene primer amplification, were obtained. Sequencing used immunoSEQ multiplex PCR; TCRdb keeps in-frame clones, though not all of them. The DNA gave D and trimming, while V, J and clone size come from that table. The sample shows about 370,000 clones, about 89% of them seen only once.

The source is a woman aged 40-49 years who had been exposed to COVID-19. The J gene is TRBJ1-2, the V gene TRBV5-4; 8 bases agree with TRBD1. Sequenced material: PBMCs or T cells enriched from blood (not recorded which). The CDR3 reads CASSPPTGAGGYTF. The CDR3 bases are TGTGCCAGCAGCCCACCGACAGGGGCGGGCGGCTACACCTTC.